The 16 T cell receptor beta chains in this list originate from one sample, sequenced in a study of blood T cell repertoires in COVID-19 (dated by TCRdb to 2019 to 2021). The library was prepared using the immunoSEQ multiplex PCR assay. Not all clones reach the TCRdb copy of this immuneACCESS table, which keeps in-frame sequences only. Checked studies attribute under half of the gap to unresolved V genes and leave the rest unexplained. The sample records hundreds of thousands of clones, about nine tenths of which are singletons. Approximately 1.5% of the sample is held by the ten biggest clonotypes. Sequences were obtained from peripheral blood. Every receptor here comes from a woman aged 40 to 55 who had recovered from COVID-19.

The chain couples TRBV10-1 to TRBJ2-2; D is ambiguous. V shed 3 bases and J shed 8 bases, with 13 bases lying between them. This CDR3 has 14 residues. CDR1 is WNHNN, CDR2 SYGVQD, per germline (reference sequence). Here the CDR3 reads CASSERMNGGELFF. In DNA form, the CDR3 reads TGCGCCAGCAGTGAAAGGATGAACGGGGGGGAGCTGTTTTTT.

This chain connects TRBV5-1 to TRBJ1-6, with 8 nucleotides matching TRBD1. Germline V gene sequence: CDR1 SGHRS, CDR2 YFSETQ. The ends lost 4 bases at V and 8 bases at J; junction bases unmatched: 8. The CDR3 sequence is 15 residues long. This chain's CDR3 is CASSPRQGTDSPLHF. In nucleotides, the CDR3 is TGCGCCAGCAGCCCGCGACAGGGGACCGATTCACCCCTCCACTTT.

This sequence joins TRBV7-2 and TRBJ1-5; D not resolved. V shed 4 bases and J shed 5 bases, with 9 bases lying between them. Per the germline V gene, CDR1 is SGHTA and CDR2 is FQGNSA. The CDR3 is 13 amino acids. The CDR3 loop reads CASSSLFDQPQHF. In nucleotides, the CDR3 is TGTGCCAGCAGCTCCCTTTTCGATCAGCCCCAGCATTTT.

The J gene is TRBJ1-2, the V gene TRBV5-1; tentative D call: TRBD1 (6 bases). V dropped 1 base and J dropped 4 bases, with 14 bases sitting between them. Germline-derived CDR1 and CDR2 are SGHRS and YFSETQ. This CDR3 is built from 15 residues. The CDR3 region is CASSLRTENIYGYTF. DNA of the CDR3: TGCGCCAGCAGCTTGAGGACAGAGAATATCTATGGCTACACCTTC.

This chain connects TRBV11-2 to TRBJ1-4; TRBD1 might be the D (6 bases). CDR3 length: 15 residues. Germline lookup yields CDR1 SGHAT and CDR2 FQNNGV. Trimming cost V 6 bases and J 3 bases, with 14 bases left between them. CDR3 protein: CASREQGVANEKLFF. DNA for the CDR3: TGTGCCAGCAGAGAACAGGGCGTAGCTAATGAAAAACTGTTTTTT.

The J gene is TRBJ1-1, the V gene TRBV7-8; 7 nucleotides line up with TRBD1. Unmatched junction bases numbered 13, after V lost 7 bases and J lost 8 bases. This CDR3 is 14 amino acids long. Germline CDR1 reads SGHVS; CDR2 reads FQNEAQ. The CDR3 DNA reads TGTGCCAGCACCCCGAGGGGGCCCGGGAGCGAAGCTTTCTTT. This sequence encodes CASTPRGPGSEAFF. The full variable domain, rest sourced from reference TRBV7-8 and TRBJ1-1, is GAGVSQSPRYKVAKRGQDVALRCDPISGHVSLFWYQQALGQGPEFLTYFQNEAQLDKSGLPSDRFFAERPEGSVSTLKIQRTQQEDSAVYLCASTPRGPGSEAFFGQGTRLTVV.

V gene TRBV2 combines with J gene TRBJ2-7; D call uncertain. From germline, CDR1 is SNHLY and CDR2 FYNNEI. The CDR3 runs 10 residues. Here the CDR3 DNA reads TGTGCTGGAGAAGGAGACGAGCAGTACTTC. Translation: CAGEGDEQYF.

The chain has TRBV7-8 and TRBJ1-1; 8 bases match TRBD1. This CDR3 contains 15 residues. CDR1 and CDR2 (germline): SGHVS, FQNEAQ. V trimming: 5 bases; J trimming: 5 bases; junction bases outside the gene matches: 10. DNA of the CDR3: TGTGCCAGCAGCCAGGGGGCAGGGTGGGGTACTGAAGCTTTCTTT. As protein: CASSQGAGWGTEAFF.

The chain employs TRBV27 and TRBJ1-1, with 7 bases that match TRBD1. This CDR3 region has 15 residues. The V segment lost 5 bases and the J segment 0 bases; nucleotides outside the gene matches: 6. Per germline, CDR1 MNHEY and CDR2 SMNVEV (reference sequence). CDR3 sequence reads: CASSLDRVMNTEAFF. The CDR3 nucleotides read TGTGCCAGCAGTCTCGACAGGGTCATGAACACTGAAGCTTTCTTT.

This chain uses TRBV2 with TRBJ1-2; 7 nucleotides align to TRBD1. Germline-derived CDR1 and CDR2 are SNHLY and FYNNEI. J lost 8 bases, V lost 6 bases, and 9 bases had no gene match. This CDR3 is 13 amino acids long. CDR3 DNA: TGTGCCAGCAGGGAGGCGGGACAGTTAGGCTACACCTTC. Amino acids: CASREAGQLGYTF.

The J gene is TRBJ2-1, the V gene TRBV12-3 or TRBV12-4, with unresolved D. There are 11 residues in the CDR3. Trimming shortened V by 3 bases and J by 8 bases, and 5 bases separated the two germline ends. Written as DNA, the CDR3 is TGTGCCAGCAGTTTTTTCTATGAGCAGTTCTTC. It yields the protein CASSFFYEQFF.

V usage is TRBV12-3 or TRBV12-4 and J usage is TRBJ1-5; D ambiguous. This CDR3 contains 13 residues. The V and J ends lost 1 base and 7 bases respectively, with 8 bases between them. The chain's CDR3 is CASSLGFRQPQHF. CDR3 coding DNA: TGTGCCAGCAGTTTAGGTTTCCGGCAGCCCCAGCATTTT.

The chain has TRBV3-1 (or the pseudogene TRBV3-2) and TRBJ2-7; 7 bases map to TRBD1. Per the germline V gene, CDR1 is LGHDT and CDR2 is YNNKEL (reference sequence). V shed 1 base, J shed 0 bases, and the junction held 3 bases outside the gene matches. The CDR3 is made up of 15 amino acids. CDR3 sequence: CASSQGTGSSYEQYF. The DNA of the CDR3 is TGTGCCAGCAGCCAAGGGACAGGTAGCTCCTACGAGCAGTACTTC.

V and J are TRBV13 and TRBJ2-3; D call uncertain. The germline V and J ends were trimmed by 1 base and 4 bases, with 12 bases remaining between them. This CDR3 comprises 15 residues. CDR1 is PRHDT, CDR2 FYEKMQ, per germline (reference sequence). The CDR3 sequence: CASSLVLIPADTQYF. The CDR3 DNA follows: TGTGCCAGCAGCTTAGTACTCATACCCGCAGATACGCAGTATTTT.

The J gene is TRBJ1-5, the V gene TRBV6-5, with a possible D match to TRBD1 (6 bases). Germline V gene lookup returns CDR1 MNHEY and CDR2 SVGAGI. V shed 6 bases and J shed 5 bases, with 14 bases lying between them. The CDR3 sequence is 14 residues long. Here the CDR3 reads CASSLTGNDQPQHF. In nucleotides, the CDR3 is TGTGCCAGCAGCCTTACAGGGAACGATCAGCCCCAGCATTTT.

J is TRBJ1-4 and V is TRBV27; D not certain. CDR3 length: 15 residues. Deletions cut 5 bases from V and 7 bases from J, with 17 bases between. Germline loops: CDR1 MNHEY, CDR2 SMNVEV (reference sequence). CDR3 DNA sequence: TGTGCCAGCAGTCCCCAGGCGGGGTTAGGTGAAAAACTGTTTTTT. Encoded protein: CASSPQAGLGEKLFF.